A single sample is the source of the 10 T cell receptor beta chains below, sequenced in a study of blood T cell repertoires in COVID-19. Some clones are missing from TCRdb's copy, which holds only in-frame ones; the method was immunoSEQ multiplex PCR. The sample carries hundreds of thousands of clones, 85% to 90% recorded once. Specimen: PBMCs or T cells enriched from blood (not recorded which). These TCRs come from a man aged 40-55 years who had recovered from COVID-19.

The chain recombines TRBV3-1 (or the pseudogene TRBV3-2) with TRBJ1-1, with D perhaps TRBD1 (5 bases). Trimming removed 0 bases from V and 3 bases from J, with 20 bases in between. The CDR3 runs 18 residues. CDR1 and CDR2 (germline): LGHDT, YNNKEL (reference sequence). CDR3 sequence: CASSQDLGRAGEDTEAFF. Written as DNA, the CDR3 is TGTGCCAGCAGCCAAGATTTGGGCAGGGCCGGGGAGGACACTGAAGCTTTCTTT.

In this sample, this clone turned up once. Other DNA sequences from this sample encode an identical CDR3 as well. V gene TRBV19 combines with J gene TRBJ1-6; D gene uncertain. The CDR3 sequence is 13 residues long. CDR1 LNHDA and CDR2 SQIVND come from the germline V gene (reference sequence). Trimming shortened V by 2 bases and J by 6 bases, and 5 bases separated the two germline ends. The CDR3 DNA sequence: TGTGCCAGTAGTATAAGAGGTAATTCACCCCTCCACTTT. As protein: CASSIRGNSPLHF.

V gene TRBV5-4 combines with J gene TRBJ2-5; 9 bases map to TRBD2. Germline CDR1 SGHNT, CDR2 YYREEE (reference sequence). This CDR3 has 15 residues. With 4 bases clipped from V and 3 bases from J, the junction kept 7 bases outside the gene matches. The CDR3 is CASSGGLAYKETQYF. CDR3 nucleotide sequence: TGTGCCAGCAGCGGCGGACTAGCGTACAAAGAGACCCAGTACTTC.

The rearrangement joins TRBV18 to TRBJ1-3; no definite D call. Per germline, CDR1 KGHSH and CDR2 LQKENI. The CDR3 has 16 residues. Trimming pared 4 bases from V and 0 bases from J, leaving 13 bases between. CDR3 sequence reads: CASSLSRTYSGNTIYF. In DNA form, the CDR3 reads TGTGCCAGCTCACTATCCAGGACTTACTCTGGAAACACCATATATTTT. The full variable domain, in which reference TRBV18 and TRBJ1-3 provide the parts outside the CDR3, is NAGVMQNPRHLVRRRGQEARLRCSPMKGHSHVYWYRQLPEEGLKFMVYLQKENIIDESGMPKERFSAEFPKEGPSILRIQQVVRGDSAAYFCASSLSRTYSGNTIYFGEGSWLTVV.

The chain uses TRBV11-1 and TRBJ2-3; no definite D call. The germline V and J ends were trimmed by 9 bases and 2 bases, with 18 bases remaining between them. This CDR3 has 15 amino acids. Germline lookup yields CDR1 SGHAT and CDR2 FQDESV (reference sequence). The CDR3 DNA is TGTGCCAGTAGCATTTCCCCAGGCGACACAGATACGCAGTATTTT. It codes for CASSISPGDTDTQYF.

The chain is built from TRBV11-2 and TRBJ1-1; D unresolved. This CDR3 is built from 12 residues. V was pared by 6 bases and J by 0 bases, with 5 bases between. Germline CDR1 is SGHAT and CDR2 is FQNNGV. The CDR3, as DNA: TGTGCCAGCAGACAGTTGAACACTGAAGCTTTCTTT. It translates to CASRQLNTEAFF.

The V and J genes are TRBV12-3 or TRBV12-4 and TRBJ1-1; D might be TRBD1 (5 bases). The length of the CDR3 is 13 residues. The ends were cut back, 6 bases at V and 10 bases at J, with 18 bases in the middle. The CDR3 DNA follows: TGTGCCAGCAGCCTGAGGGAGGGACCGAGAGCTTTCTTT. It translates to CASSLREGPRAFF.

At least ten counts were recorded for this clone. This chain links TRBV6-2 or TRBV6-3 with TRBJ2-7, with D tentatively TRBD1 (6 bases). Deletions cut 5 bases from V and 0 bases from J, with 14 bases between. The CDR3 length is 15 residues. CDR1 MNHEY and CDR2 SVGEGT come from the germline V gene. The CDR3 spells CASSVLTGPSYEQYF. CDR3 nucleotides: TGTGCCAGCAGTGTACTGACAGGACCCTCCTACGAGCAGTACTTC.

V usage is TRBV19 and J usage is TRBJ2-5, with D unresolved. V lost 9 bases and J lost 5, with 19 bases in between. This CDR3 has 14 amino acids. CDR1 is LNHDA and CDR2 is SQIVND in the germline V gene (reference sequence). Here the CDR3 DNA reads TGTGCCAGGTGGCGAGCGAATCTTTCGGAGACCCAGTACTTC. This translates into CARWRANLSETQYF.

The chain is built from TRBV2 and TRBJ1-6; D not certain. This CDR3 is built from 12 residues. V shed 3 bases and J shed 7 bases, with 4 bases lying between them. Germline V gene lookup returns CDR1 SNHLY and CDR2 FYNNEI. Here the CDR3 DNA reads TGTGCCAGCAGTGATGCGAATTCACCCCTCCACTTT. This codes for CASSDANSPLHF.